A single sample is the source of the 32 T cell receptor beta chains below, sequenced in a study of shared T cell receptors in the human thymus. Profiled with immunoSEQ multiplex PCR; TCRdb holds only in-frame clones, not every one. The sample has around 340,000 clones, around 93% seen once. Input material: thymocytes. Receptors originate from a human donor.

The chain recombines TRBV15 with TRBJ1-5; D gene unclear. Germline lookup yields CDR1 LNHNV and CDR2 YYDKDF (reference sequence). The CDR3 loop spans 16 amino acids. Trimming removed 1 base from V and 6 bases from J, with 16 bases in between. The CDR3 here is CATSRVSGRSVQPQHF. DNA for the CDR3: TGTGCCACCAGCAGAGTATCAGGCAGGTCAGTTCAGCCCCAGCATTTT.

This clone was detected once. CDR3 DNA: TGTGCCAGCAGTGAAGGCAGGGAGGACAATGAGCAGTTCTTC. Its translation is CASSEGREDNEQFF. The gene calls are TRBV6-1 and TRBJ2-1, with D possibly matching TRBD2 (6 bases). Germline lookup yields CDR1 MNHNS and CDR2 SASEGT. This CDR3 spans 14 amino acids. Trimming pared 1 base from V and 5 bases from J, leaving 9 bases between.

This chain joins TRBV7-9 and TRBJ2-3, with D tentatively TRBD2 (6 bases). This CDR3 is built from 16 residues. V was trimmed by 6 bases and J by 0 bases, leaving 16 bases between them. Germline lookup yields CDR1 SEHNR and CDR2 FQNEAQ (reference sequence). The CDR3 region has the DNA TGTGCCAGCAGGGCCAGTAGCGGTGCTAGCACAGATACGCAGTATTTT. Translating gives CASRASSGASTDTQYF. The full variable domain, its missing parts supplied by reference TRBV7-9 and TRBJ2-3, is DTGVSQNPRHKITKRGQNVTFRCDPISEHNRLYWYRQTLGQGPEFLTYFQNEAQLEKSRLLSDRFSAERPKGSFSTLEIQRTEQGDSAMYLCASRASSGASTDTQYFGPGTRLTVL.

The gene calls are TRBV28 and TRBJ2-7; 8 positions match TRBD1. J gave up 1 base and V 8 bases, and 10 bases lay outside the gene matches. This CDR3 contains 15 residues. In germline, CDR1 is MDHEN, CDR2 SYDVKM. Here the CDR3 reads CASSDGDRLSYEQYF. The DNA for the CDR3 is TGTGCCAGCTCCGATGGGGACAGGTTATCCTACGAGCAGTACTTC.

V usage is TRBV28 and J usage is TRBJ2-3; possible D gene TRBD2, 6 bases. Per germline, CDR1 MDHEN and CDR2 SYDVKM. The ends were cut back, 7 bases at V and 9 bases at J, with 8 bases in the middle. This CDR3 is 10 amino acids long. The CDR3 is CASIGGTQYF. CDR3 DNA sequence: TGTGCCAGCATTGGGGGGACGCAGTATTTT.

The chain couples TRBV5-8 to TRBJ1-2; maybe TRBD1 (5 bases). Germline V gene lookup returns CDR1 SGHTS and CDR2 YDEGEE. This CDR3 is built from 12 residues. Trimming pared 0 bases from V and 14 bases from J, leaving 14 bases between. DNA of the CDR3: TGTGCCAGCAGCTTGGGGTTCGTGGGGGATACCTTC. Translation gives CASSLGFVGDTF.

The chain has TRBV7-2 and TRBJ2-7; 9 bases line up with TRBD1. Germline loops: CDR1 SGHTA, CDR2 FQGNSA. Trimming cost V 5 bases and J 0 bases; bases outside gene matches: 8. This CDR3 comprises 16 residues. CDR3 region: CASSPPQDRGSYEQYF. CDR3 bases: TGTGCCAGCAGCCCCCCCCAGGACAGGGGCTCCTACGAGCAGTACTTC.

This clone has only a few counts. V is TRBV7-9 and J is TRBJ1-5, with 8 bases identical to TRBD1. J was trimmed by 6 bases and V by 1 base; bases with no gene match: 5. CDR3 length equals 15 residues. The V gene's germline CDR1 is SEHNR and CDR2 FQNEAQ (reference sequence). DNA for the CDR3: TGTGCCAGCAGCTTAGAGTCAGGGGGCCCTCAGCCCCAGCATTTT. Its translation: CASSLESGGPQPQHF.

The rearrangement uses TRBV28 and TRBJ2-1; D is perhaps TRBD1 (6 bases). The germline V gene has CDR1 MDHEN and CDR2 SYDVKM. The CDR3 has 16 amino acids. The germline V and J ends were trimmed by 4 bases and 3 bases, with 16 bases remaining between them. The chain's CDR3 is CASSSHREANYNEQFF. The CDR3 coding sequence is TGTGCCAGCAGTTCCCACAGGGAAGCAAACTACAATGAGCAGTTCTTC.

V is TRBV18 and J is TRBJ2-1, with TRBD2 matching over 15 bases. CDR3 length equals 19 residues. After removal of 2 bases from V and 0 bases from J, the junction contained 5 bases not matched to a gene. Germline V CDR1 and CDR2: KGHSH, LQKENI. CDR3 sequence reads: CASSPAGTSGRSSYNEQFF. CDR3 DNA sequence: TGTGCCAGCTCACCAGCCGGGACTAGCGGGAGGAGCTCCTACAATGAGCAGTTCTTC.

This rearrangement joins TRBV7-9 to TRBJ1-1; D uncertain. The germline V gene has CDR1 SEHNR and CDR2 FQNEAQ (reference sequence). This CDR3 contains 18 residues. Trimming took off 4 bases at V and 1 base at J, with 22 bases between the two ends. The CDR3 loop reads CASSSPGPRGKGNTEAFF. CDR3 nucleotide sequence: TGTGCCAGCAGCTCTCCCGGGCCCCGGGGAAAGGGGAACACTGAAGCTTTCTTT.

The rearrangement links TRBV7-6 to TRBJ2-5; D tentatively fits TRBD1 or TRBD2 (5 bases each). The V end lost 5 bases, the J end lost 5 bases, and 15 bases lay between the germline ends. This CDR3 contains 14 residues. Germline V gene lookup returns CDR1 SGHVS and CDR2 FNYEAQ. CDR3 in amino acids: CASSPSGGRETQYF. The DNA of the CDR3 is TGTGCCAGCAGCCCGAGTGGGGGTAGGGAGACCCAGTACTTC.

CDR3 sequence reads: CATNSGQIYGYTF. CDR3 DNA: TGTGCCACCAACTCGGGACAAATCTATGGCTACACCTTC. The chain uses TRBV15 and TRBJ1-2; D possibly corresponds to TRBD1 (6 bases). The CDR3 spans 13 residues. CDR1 and CDR2 (germline): LNHNV, YYDKDF (reference sequence). Trimming removed 7 bases from V and 4 bases from J, with 13 bases in between.

This chain uses TRBV5-1 with TRBJ1-1; 9 nucleotides match TRBD1. Losses at the gene ends were 0 bases for V and 5 bases for J; bases not matched to a gene: 8. The V gene's germline CDR1 is SGHRS and CDR2 YFSETQ. CDR3 length: 16 residues. The CDR3 is CASSLGPDRGGTEAFF. CDR3 sequence (DNA): TGCGCCAGCAGCTTGGGGCCCGACAGGGGGGGTACTGAAGCTTTCTTT.

The chain is built from TRBV28 and TRBJ1-2, with a tentative D call TRBD1 (5 bases). The CDR3 spans 17 residues. With 2 bases removed from V and 0 bases from J, the gap between germline ends came to 16 bases. Germline V CDR1 and CDR2: MDHEN, SYDVKM. The CDR3: CASSLVPGGTTNYGYTF. CDR3 in DNA: TGTGCCAGCAGTTTAGTCCCGGGGGGGACCACTAACTATGGCTACACCTTC.

The V gene is TRBV9, the J gene TRBJ2-1; D is ambiguous. Germline CDR1 and CDR2: SGDLS and YYNGEE. There are 11 residues in the CDR3. The V end lost 4 bases, the J end lost 5 bases, and 4 bases lay between the germline ends. The CDR3 DNA is TGTGCCAGCAGCCCTCACAATGAGCAGTTCTTC. Protein product: CASSPHNEQFF.

The V gene is TRBV4-1, the J gene TRBJ2-3; the D call may be TRBD1 or TRBD2 (5 bases each). The V gene's germline CDR1 is MGHRA and CDR2 YSYEKL. The CDR3 runs to 14 residues. V lost 4 bases to trimming and J lost 1 base, with 9 bases between them. The CDR3 loop is CASSRDQGTDTQYF. The CDR3 DNA sequence: TGCGCCAGCAGCCGGGACCAAGGCACAGATACGCAGTATTTT.

The chain uses TRBV4-3 and TRBJ1-4, with 9 bases aligning to TRBD1. CDR1 and CDR2 from the germline V gene are LGHNA and YSLEER. Trimming took 4 bases from V and 7 from J; bases not matched to a gene: 7. The length of the CDR3 is 15 residues. The CDR3 nucleotides read TGCGCCAGCAGCCGGATAACAGGGGGCGGTGAAAAACTGTTTTTT. It encodes CASSRITGGGEKLFF.

This chain joins TRBV19 and TRBJ2-1, with D maybe TRBD1 (6 bases). The germline gives CDR1 LNHDA, CDR2 SQIVND (reference sequence). The CDR3 spans 17 residues. The V gene lost 5 bases and the J gene lost 0 bases, with 17 bases spanning the gap. The CDR3 spells CASSVQGSRSSYNEQFF. CDR3 nucleotide sequence: TGTGCCAGTAGTGTACAGGGCTCCCGAAGCTCCTACAATGAGCAGTTCTTC.

The chain links TRBV27 to TRBJ2-7; D might be TRBD2 (5 bases). V lost 6 bases to trimming and J lost 0 bases, with 9 bases between them. The CDR3 is 13 residues long. Germline CDR1 is MNHEY and CDR2 is SMNVEV (reference sequence). The CDR3 coding sequence is TGTGCCAGCAGGAGGGAAAGCTCCTACGAGCAGTACTTC. Residues: CASRRESSYEQYF.

V is TRBV4-2 and J is TRBJ1-1, with D perhaps TRBD1 (6 bases). Germline V gene sequence: CDR1 LGHNA, CDR2 YNFKEQ. The V end was cut by 2 bases, the J end by 4 bases, with 17 bases between. The CDR3 sequence is 16 residues long. This CDR3 reads CASSQPGGGLGTEAFF. The CDR3 nucleotides read TGTGCCAGCAGCCAACCCGGCGGGGGGCTTGGCACTGAAGCTTTCTTT.

The V and J genes are TRBV29-1 and TRBJ2-3; unclear D gene. The CDR3 length is 11 residues. From germline, CDR1 is SQVTM and CDR2 ANQGSEA. The DNA of the CDR3 is TGCATGTCCCCGCAGGCAGATACGCAGTATTTT. Protein: CMSPQADTQYF.

The V gene is TRBV7-9, the J gene TRBJ2-5, with D hard to call. The germline CDR1 and CDR2 sequences are SEHNR and FQNEAQ (reference sequence). The V end lost 5 bases, the J end lost 3 bases, and 10 bases lay between the germline ends. CDR3 size: 13 residues. CDR3 nucleotides: TGTGCCAGCAGCCCTGACATGGAAGAGACCCAGTACTTC. As protein: CASSPDMEETQYF.

The chain employs TRBV6-8 and TRBJ1-1; D possibly corresponds to TRBD1 (6 bases). CDR3 length equals 14 residues. Looked up from germline, CDR1 is MNHGY and CDR2 is SAAAGT. Deletions cut 5 bases from V and 1 base from J, with 11 bases between. This chain's CDR3 is CASSPDRSNTEAFF. The DNA of the CDR3 is TGTGCCAGCAGTCCCGACAGGTCGAACACTGAAGCTTTCTTT.

DNA of the CDR3: TGTGCCAGCAGTTACTCTTGCGGGAGGGGTACCGGGGAGCTGTTTTTT. Amino acid sequence: CASSYSCGRGTGELFF. V usage is TRBV6-6 and J usage is TRBJ2-2, with 9 bases lining up with TRBD2. Per germline, CDR1 MNHNY and CDR2 SVGAGI (reference sequence). The CDR3 sequence is 16 residues long. The V segment lost 0 bases and the J segment 5 bases; nucleotides outside the gene matches: 4.

V usage is TRBV15 and J usage is TRBJ1-3; D may be TRBD1 (5 bases). Germline lookup yields CDR1 LNHNV and CDR2 YYDKDF (reference sequence). The V gene lost 0 bases and the J gene lost 0 bases, with 18 bases spanning the gap. The CDR3 contains 19 residues. CDR3 sequence (DNA): TGTGCCACCAGCAGAGATGGACAACCAAGGGAAAGCTCTGGAAACACCATATATTTT. Its protein is CATSRDGQPRESSGNTIYF.

The rearrangement joins TRBV5-1 to TRBJ2-7, with D hard to call. Trimming stripped 0 bases from V and 4 bases from J, with 23 bases between. This CDR3 has 18 residues. The germline gives CDR1 SGHRS, CDR2 YFSETQ. CDR3 loop: CASSLAPAFPAATYEQYF. The CDR3, as DNA: TGCGCCAGCAGCTTGGCGCCGGCTTTCCCCGCTGCTACGTACGAGCAGTACTTC.

The gene calls are TRBV28 and TRBJ2-7; 7 nucleotides align to TRBD2. This CDR3 has 15 residues. V trimming: 2 bases; J trimming: 7 bases; junction bases outside the gene matches: 11. The germline gives CDR1 MDHEN, CDR2 SYDVKM. CDR3 residues: CASSLSLAVSTEQYF. The CDR3 nucleotides read TGTGCCAGCAGTTTAAGCCTAGCGGTCTCTACAGAGCAGTACTTC.

The chain recombines TRBV28 with TRBJ2-7; 7 nucleotides align to TRBD1. From germline, CDR1 is MDHEN and CDR2 SYDVKM. Unmatched junction bases numbered 7, after V lost 2 bases and J lost 0 bases. The CDR3 totals 16 residues. Written as DNA, the CDR3 is TGTGCCAGCAGTTTAAGGGGGCTAGCAGACTCCTACGAGCAGTACTTC. Translated: CASSLRGLADSYEQYF.

The J gene is TRBJ2-1, the V gene TRBV27; TRBD2 agrees at 12 bases. The CDR3 has 15 residues. Germline values: CDR1 MNHEY, CDR2 SMNVEV (reference sequence). The V and J ends lost 2 bases and 6 bases, in that order; junction bases with no gene match: 2. The CDR3 bases are TGTGCCAGCAGTTTAGGACTAGCGGGGTCCAATGAGCAGTTCTTC. It codes for CASSLGLAGSNEQFF.

The CDR3 spells CASSPTLGQGEWEQYF. CDR3 sequence (DNA): TGTGCCAGCAGCCCCACGTTGGGACAGGGGGAATGGGAGCAGTACTTC. The V gene is TRBV5-4, the J gene TRBJ2-7; 11 bases agree with TRBD1. There are 16 residues in the CDR3. J lost 7 bases, V lost 4 bases, and 13 bases had no gene match. Germline V CDR1 and CDR2: SGHNT, YYREEE (reference sequence).

As to this clone: Other DNA sequences from this sample encode an identical CDR3 as well. DNA of the CDR3: TGTGCCAGCAGCTTAGCGGGAGGGCCCTACGAGCAGTACTTC. This sequence encodes CASSLAGGPYEQYF. The chain has TRBV5-6 and TRBJ2-7; 10 nucleotides line up with TRBD2. Germline CDR1 and CDR2: SGHDT and YYEEEE. There are 14 residues in the CDR3. V was clipped by 2 bases and J by 2 bases; unmatched bases: 1. Full variable domain (missing parts from reference TRBV5-6 and TRBJ2-7): DAGVTQSPTHLIKTRGQQVTLRCSPKSGHDTVSWYQQALGQGPQFIFQYYEEEERQRGNFPDRFSGHQFPNYSSELNVNALLLGDSALYLCASSLAGGPYEQYFGPGTRLTVT.